This TCR beta chain was obtained from a study of blood T cell repertoires in COVID-19. Turning to the study itself: Sample material is recorded as cDNA or gDNA derived from T cells, B-cell-depleted T cells, or PBMCs.

The repertoire was sequenced with immunoSEQ multiplex PCR; TCRdb's copy has only in-frame clones and lacks some. The data show roughly 200,000 clones, with roughly 79% seen just once and 9.5% to 11% held by the top ten. The germline V gene has CDR1 SNHLY and CDR2 FYNNEI. Trimming cost V 1 base and J 10 bases, with 8 bases left between them. The CDR3 is 13 residues long. The receptor's source is a woman between 40 and 55 years old with COVID-19, enrolled during active disease. Sequences were obtained from peripheral blood. The chain recombines TRBV2 with TRBJ1-6; D unclear. CDR3: CASSEGVVSPLHF. CDR3 nucleotide sequence: TGTGCCAGCAGTGAAGGAGTGGTCTCACCCCTCCACTTT. The variable domain in full, with the rest retrieved from reference TRBV2 and TRBJ1-6, is EPEVTQTPSHQVTQMGQEVILRCVPISNHLYFYWYRQILGQKVEFLVSFYNNEISEKSEIFDDQFSVERPDGSNFTLKIRSTKLEDSAMYFCASSEGVVSPLHFGNGTRLTVT.